The 32 T cell receptor beta chains in this list originate from one sample, sequenced in a study of CD8+CD57+ T cells in acquired aplastic anemia. It was genomic DNA that served as the template for profiling TCR beta VDJ and CDR3. Using its own MiXCR run on the reads, TCRdb lists one record per CDR3 protein. The repertoire holds fewer than 200,000 distinct CDR3 sequences, with about three fifths as singletons. The sequenced material came from sorted CD4+, CD8+, or CD8+CD57+ T cells (not recorded which) from PBMCs. The source is a human donor in good health.

This clonotype has just a few counts. The V and J genes are TRBV13 and TRBJ2-6; D remains ambiguous. Germline V gene data show CDR1 as PRHDT and CDR2 as FYEKMQ (reference sequence). The CDR3 runs 18 residues. Trimming shortened V by 0 bases and J by 0 bases, and 12 bases separated the two germline ends. CDR3 amino acids: CASSLGLAAPSGANVLTF. The DNA of the CDR3 is TGTGCCAGCAGCTTAGGCCTGGCGGCCCCCTCTGGGGCCAACGTCCTGACTTTC. Complete variable domain (other parts from reference TRBV13 and TRBJ2-6): AAGVIQSPRHLIKEKRETATLKCYPIPRHDTVYWYQQGPGQDPQFLISFYEKMQSDKGSIPDRFSAQQFSDYHSELNMSSLELGDSALYFCASSLGLAAPSGANVLTFGAGSRLTVL.

This clonotype was recorded many times. V and J are TRBV24-1 and TRBJ1-3; tentative D call: TRBD1 (5 bases). CDR1 is KGHDR and CDR2 is SFDVKD in the germline V gene. The CDR3 is 17 residues long. V lost 5 bases, J lost 0 bases, and 16 bases lay in between. The CDR3 loop reads CATSGVCDSISGNTIYF. The CDR3 DNA sequence: TGTGCCACCAGTGGGGTTTGCGACAGCATCTCTGGAAACACCATATATTTT.

This clonotype was picked up a small number of times. The J gene is TRBJ2-5, the V gene TRBV7-6; D not certain. The CDR3 contains 14 residues. CDR1 is SGHVS, CDR2 FNYEAQ, per germline. Trimming cost V 4 bases and J 4 bases, with 13 bases left between them. CDR3 in DNA: TGTGCCAGCAGCTCAGCGACACGGACAGAGACCCAGTACTTC. This encodes CASSSATRTETQYF.

J is TRBJ2-7 and V is TRBV29-1; D is ambiguous. CDR1 SQVTM and CDR2 ANQGSEA come from the germline V gene. The V and J ends lost 5 bases and 5 bases respectively, with 19 bases between them. The CDR3 is 14 amino acids. The CDR3 region has the DNA TGCAGCGTTATTGACAAAGGCCCCTTAGACGAGCAGTACTTC. This codes for CSVIDKGPLDEQYF.

This clonotype was seen once. The V call is TRBV2, the J call TRBJ2-5, with D possibly matching TRBD1 (5 bases). Germline CDR1 is SNHLY and CDR2 is FYNNEI. The CDR3 consists of 14 residues. Trimming stripped 7 bases from V and 1 base from J, with 13 bases between. The CDR3 DNA is TGTGCCAGCACCGTAGGCAGGGCCCAAGAGACCCAGTACTTC. Its translation: CASTVGRAQETQYF.

V usage is TRBV7-8 and J usage is TRBJ1-1; TRBD1 is a possible D gene (5 bases). Germline CDR1 and CDR2: SGHVS and FQNEAQ. V was pared by 6 bases and J by 3 bases, with 17 bases between. CDR3 size: 15 residues. The CDR3 reads CASSLSGGMYTEAFF. The CDR3 bases are TGTGCCAGCAGTCTCTCCGGGGGGATGTACACTGAAGCTTTCTTT.

The chain uses TRBV5-1 and TRBJ1-2, with unresolved D. Germline V lookup: CDR1 SGHRS, CDR2 YFSETQ. Trimming shortened V by 0 bases and J by 6 bases, and 15 bases separated the two germline ends. CDR3 length: 15 amino acids. In DNA, the CDR3 is TGCGCCAGCAGCTTGGCCTGGACTCGGAAGGATGGCTACACCTTC. Residues: CASSLAWTRKDGYTF.

This clonotype was picked up many times. This chain connects TRBV10-3 to TRBJ1-1; 11 bases map to TRBD1. The CDR3 runs to 15 residues. Germline lookup yields CDR1 ENHRY and CDR2 SYGVKD. V was clipped by 2 bases and J by 8 bases; unmatched bases: 7. CDR3 coding DNA: TGTGCCATCAGTGAGCCGGGACAGGGGGTGTCGGAAGCTTTCTTT. Its protein is CAISEPGQGVSEAFF.

About this clonotype: Mismatch with germline at one junction end may stem from a read error. The CDR3 spells CASSYSLAGEVEIQYF. In DNA, the CDR3 is TGTGCCAGCAGTTACTCGCTAGCGGGAGAGGTTGAGATCCAGTACTTC. The V and J genes are TRBV6-5 and TRBJ2-5; 10 positions agree with TRBD2. The germline V gene has CDR1 MNHEY and CDR2 SVGAGI. CDR3 length equals 16 residues.

At least ten counts were recorded for this clonotype. The rearrangement joins TRBV12-3 or TRBV12-4 to TRBJ2-1; 7 bases line up with TRBD2. The CDR3 consists of 14 residues. With V trimmed by 1 base and J by 3 bases, 0 bases remained unmatched. Here the CDR3 reads CASSLGGGYNEQFF. The CDR3 DNA reads TGTGCCAGCAGTTTAGGGGGGGGCTACAATGAGCAGTTCTTC.

This chain joins TRBV20-1 and TRBJ1-2; no firm D call. Trimming cost V 3 bases and J 0 bases, with 8 bases left between them. The germline V gene has CDR1 DFQATT and CDR2 SNEGSKA (reference sequence). The CDR3 sequence is 13 residues long. CDR3 sequence (DNA): TGCAGTGCTAGGGGTGGGACTAACTATGGCTACACCTTC. Amino acids: CSARGGTNYGYTF.

The chain carries TRBV2 and TRBJ2-7; D uncertain. V was cut by 8 bases and J by 6 bases, with 8 bases left in between. This CDR3 comprises 10 residues. In germline, CDR1 is SNHLY, CDR2 FYNNEI. The CDR3 coding sequence is TGTGCCAGCGCGTGGTTCGAGCAGTACTTC. This codes for CASAWFEQYF.

This clonotype was detected many times. The gene calls are TRBV19 and TRBJ1-5; 11 nucleotides agree with TRBD1. The CDR3 covers 15 residues. V lost 4 bases, J lost 1 base, and 0 bases stayed unmatched. Germline assignment: CDR1 LNHDA and CDR2 SQIVND (reference sequence). CDR3 amino acids: CASSRTGGSNQPQHF. The CDR3 nucleotides read TGTGCCAGTAGTAGGACAGGGGGCAGCAATCAGCCCCAGCATTTT. The complete variable domain, with remaining parts taken from reference TRBV19 and TRBJ1-5, reads DGGITQSPKYLFRKEGQNVTLSCEQNLNHDAMYWYRQDPGQGLRLIYYSQIVNDFQKGDIAEGYSVSREKKESFPLTVTSAQKNPTAFYLCASSRTGGSNQPQHFGDGTRLSIL.

There are a few counts of this clonotype. The genes are TRBV2 and TRBJ1-1; D is undetermined. V lost 6 bases and J lost 4, with 15 bases in between. Germline V gene sequence: CDR1 SNHLY, CDR2 FYNNEI. CDR3 length equals 14 residues. In DNA, the CDR3 is TGTGCCAGCAGGCTACATTTGAGTGGCACTGAAGCTTTCTTT. Protein sequence: CASRLHLSGTEAFF. The full variable domain, in which reference TRBV2 and TRBJ1-1 provide the parts outside the CDR3, is EPEVTQTPSHQVTQMGQEVILRCVPISNHLYFYWYRQILGQKVEFLVSFYNNEISEKSEIFDDQFSVERPDGSNFTLKIRSTKLEDSAMYFCASRLHLSGTEAFFGQGTRLTVV.

This clonotype has just a few counts. The genes are TRBV24-1 and TRBJ1-6; possible D gene TRBD1, 5 bases. The germline V gene encodes CDR1 KGHDR and CDR2 SFDVKD. This CDR3 comprises 13 residues. Trimming took off 7 bases at V and 7 bases at J, with 10 bases between the two ends. The CDR3 bases are TGTGCCACCAGCAGGGATGGGAATTCACCCCTCCACTTT. Translating gives CATSRDGNSPLHF.

The rearrangement uses TRBV7-9 and TRBJ2-3, with 10 nucleotides matching TRBD2. V gave up 5 bases and J gave up 11 bases; unmatched junction bases: 13. The germline gives CDR1 SEHNR, CDR2 FQNEAQ (reference sequence). The CDR3 consists of 15 residues. This CDR3 is CASSPALAGDNEQYF. The DNA of the CDR3 is TGTGCCAGCAGCCCAGCTCTAGCGGGAGATAATGAGCAGTATTTT.

As regards this clonotype: A junction boundary mismatches the germline segment, possibly from a read error. The chain couples TRBV7-7 to TRBJ2-5; 7 nucleotides match TRBD1. This CDR3 contains 13 residues. Germline V gene lookup returns CDR1 SSHAT and CDR2 FNYEAQ (reference sequence). The CDR3 nucleotides are TGTGCTAGCAGCCTGGACAGGACCGAGACCCAGTACTTC. Protein product: CASSLDRTETQYF.

A few counts support this clonotype. The chain recombines TRBV9 with TRBJ1-5; the match to TRBD1 covers 7 bases. The V gene end was trimmed by 4 bases and the J gene end by 12 bases; junction bases not matched to a gene: 10. CDR1 and CDR2 from the germline V gene are SGDLS and YYNGEE. The CDR3 runs to 13 residues. CDR3 nucleotide sequence: TGTGCCAGCAGCTCGGGACAGAGGGGGCTCCAGCATTTT. It yields the protein CASSSGQRGLQHF.

The V and J genes are TRBV9 and TRBJ2-1, with TRBD2 matching 9 bases. The germline V gene has CDR1 SGDLS and CDR2 YYNGEE. This CDR3 is 15 amino acids long. The V segment lost 0 bases and the J segment 8 bases; nucleotides outside the gene matches: 6. The CDR3 sequence is CASSVGTSGWHEQFF. The CDR3 coding sequence is TGTGCCAGCAGCGTAGGAACTAGCGGGTGGCATGAGCAGTTCTTC.

This chain links TRBV4-2 with TRBJ2-1, with D maybe TRBD1 (6 bases). CDR1 and CDR2 (germline): LGHNA, YNFKEQ. CDR3 length equals 20 residues. Trimming took off 5 bases at V and 0 bases at J, with 26 bases between the two ends. Here the CDR3 DNA reads TGTGCCAGCAGCTTAGGAGGACGGAATACAGGGAGATACTCCTACAATGAGCAGTTCTTC. Translated, it gives CASSLGGRNTGRYSYNEQFF.

The rearrangement uses TRBV7-9 and TRBJ2-7, with 8 bases identical to TRBD2. The V and J ends lost 1 base and 1 base, in that order; junction bases with no gene match: 9. This CDR3 has 17 amino acids. Germline values: CDR1 SEHNR, CDR2 FQNEAQ (reference sequence). CDR3 sequence (DNA): TGTGCCAGCAGCTTAGACCCAGGACTAGCAAGATCCTACGAGCAGTACTTC. Its protein product is CASSLDPGLARSYEQYF. The entire variable domain, with the rest obtained from reference TRBV7-9 and TRBJ2-7, is as follows: DTGVSQNPRHKITKRGQNVTFRCDPISEHNRLYWYRQTLGQGPEFLTYFQNEAQLEKSRLLSDRFSAERPKGSFSTLEIQRTEQGDSAMYLCASSLDPGLARSYEQYFGPGTRLTVT.

The chain couples TRBV10-3 to TRBJ2-5; D gene unclear. Germline-derived CDR1 and CDR2 are ENHRY and SYGVKD. There are 13 residues in the CDR3. V gave up 10 bases and J gave up 1 base, with 13 bases separating them. This CDR3 is CATTWGGQETQYF. The CDR3 nucleotides read TGTGCCACCACGTGGGGTGGCCAAGAGACCCAGTACTTC.

The V gene is TRBV9, the J gene TRBJ1-4; 7 bases are shared with TRBD1. Germline V gene data show CDR1 as SGDLS and CDR2 as YYNGEE. The CDR3 has 14 residues. The ends lost 5 bases at V and 3 bases at J; junction bases unmatched: 4. The CDR3: CASSGGTANEKLFF. The CDR3 coding sequence is TGTGCCAGCAGTGGCGGGACAGCTAATGAAAAACTGTTTTTT. The full variable domain, completed using reference TRBV9 and TRBJ1-4, is DSGVTQTPKHLITATGQRVTLRCSPRSGDLSVYWYQQSLDQGLQFLIQYYNGEERAKGNILERFSAQQFPDLHSELNLSSLELGDSALYFCASSGGTANEKLFFGSGTQLSVL.

In the case of this clonotype: One base away lies a much larger clone, so this may be a sequencing read error. This CDR3 is missing its conserved last phenylalanine or tryptophan, likely due to a read error. J is TRBJ2-5 and V is TRBV6-5; tentative D call: TRBD2 (5 bases). The CDR3 length is 15 residues. The V and J ends lost 6 bases and 2 bases respectively, with 16 bases between them. The V gene's germline CDR1 is MNHEY and CDR2 SVGAGI. This CDR3 reads CASRTSGRVQETQYS. The DNA of the CDR3 is TGTGCCAGCAGGACGAGCGGACGGGTACAAGAGACCCAGTACTCC.

This clonotype showed up many times. The genes are TRBV11-1 and TRBJ2-7; D is ambiguous. The germline CDR1 and CDR2 sequences are SGHAT and FQDESV (reference sequence). The CDR3 runs 14 residues. V was trimmed by 2 bases and J by 2 bases, leaving 10 bases between them. As DNA, the CDR3 is TGTGCCAGCAGCTTACCGGGCCCAACCTACGAGCAGTACTTC. Its translation: CASSLPGPTYEQYF.

The V and J genes are TRBV2 and TRBJ1-1, with D perhaps TRBD1 (5 bases). Trimming removed 7 bases at V and 5 bases at J, with 8 bases between. The germline gives CDR1 SNHLY, CDR2 FYNNEI. The CDR3 extends over 11 amino acids. CDR3 protein: CASTWGTEAFF. CDR3 DNA: TGTGCCAGCACATGGGGGACTGAAGCTTTCTTT.

This rearrangement joins TRBV19 to TRBJ2-1; 11 nucleotides match TRBD2. Germline CDR1 is LNHDA and CDR2 is SQIVND (reference sequence). The J segment lost 6 bases and the V segment lost 4 bases, leaving 5 bases of the junction unmatched. The CDR3 is 15 residues long. CDR3 DNA: TGTGCCAGTAGTACCCTTAGCGGGGGGGCCAATGAGCAGTTCTTC. The encoded protein is CASSTLSGGANEQFF.

In its sample, this clonotype was seen a few times. The CDR3 loop reads CSAMWDTNTGELFF. The DNA of the CDR3 is TGCAGTGCTATGTGGGATACGAACACCGGGGAGCTGTTTTTT. The chain links TRBV20-1 to TRBJ2-2; D is unresolved. CDR3 length: 14 amino acids. Trimming pared 4 bases from V and 0 bases from J, leaving 9 bases between. Germline CDR1 is DFQATT and CDR2 is SNEGSKA (reference sequence).

The rearrangement uses TRBV7-2 and TRBJ1-1; no definite D call. V was pared by 0 bases and J by 5 bases, with 10 bases between. This CDR3 spans 14 amino acids. Germline CDR1 reads SGHTA; CDR2 reads FQGNSA. CDR3 in amino acids: CASSLAPGYTEAFF. The CDR3 DNA reads as TGTGCCAGCAGCTTAGCGCCGGGGTATACTGAAGCTTTCTTT.

The CDR3 spells CASSFGETLYEQYF. The CDR3 DNA follows: TGTGCCAGCAGTTTCGGGGAAACCCTCTACGAGCAGTACTTC. The chain combines TRBV28 with TRBJ2-7; a weak D match, TRBD2 (5 bases). Trimming cost V 3 bases and J 3 bases, with 12 bases left between them. The CDR3 runs 14 residues. Germline V gene data show CDR1 as MDHEN and CDR2 as SYDVKM.

The CDR3 region is CASSRSYYEQYF. In DNA form, the CDR3 reads TGTGCCAGCAGCCGGAGCTACTACGAGCAGTACTTC. The gene calls are TRBV7-9 and TRBJ2-7, with D uncertain. Germline-derived CDR1 and CDR2 are SEHNR and FQNEAQ (reference sequence). The germline V and J ends were trimmed by 5 bases and 3 bases, with 8 bases remaining between them. The CDR3 spans 12 residues.

The chain links TRBV2 to TRBJ1-2, with TRBD1 matching over 7 bases. After removal of 8 bases from V and 3 bases from J, the junction contained 3 bases not matched to a gene. Germline values: CDR1 SNHLY, CDR2 FYNNEI. The CDR3 is made up of 12 amino acids. The CDR3 sequence: CASQGQYYGYTF. The CDR3 DNA reads TGTGCCAGCCAGGGACAGTACTATGGCTACACCTTC.